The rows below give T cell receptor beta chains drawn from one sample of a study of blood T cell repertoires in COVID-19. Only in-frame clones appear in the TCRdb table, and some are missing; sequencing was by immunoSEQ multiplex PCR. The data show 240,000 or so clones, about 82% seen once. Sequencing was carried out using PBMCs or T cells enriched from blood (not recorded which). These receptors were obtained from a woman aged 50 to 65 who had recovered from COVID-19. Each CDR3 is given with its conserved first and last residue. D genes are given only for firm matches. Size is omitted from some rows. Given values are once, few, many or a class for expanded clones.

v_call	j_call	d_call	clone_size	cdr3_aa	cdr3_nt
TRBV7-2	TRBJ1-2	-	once	CASSLARGREYGYTF	TGTGCCAGCAGCTTAGCGCGGGGCAGGGAATATGGCTACACCTTC
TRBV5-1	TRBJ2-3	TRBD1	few	CASSLAGQGALDTQYF	TGCGCCAGCAGCTTGGCCGGACAGGGAGCTTTGGATACGCAGTATTTT
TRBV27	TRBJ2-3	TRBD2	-	CASSRRLAGVVGTDTQYF	TGTGCCAGCAGTCGGAGACTAGCGGGAGTCGTGGGGACAGATACGCAGTATTTT
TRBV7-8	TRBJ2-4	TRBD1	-	CASSSDRVENIQYF	TGTGCCAGCAGCTCGGACAGGGTCGAAAACATTCAGTACTTC
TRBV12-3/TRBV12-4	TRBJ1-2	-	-	CASSFRQARYTF	TGTGCCAGCAGTTTTAGACAGGCTCGCTACACCTTC
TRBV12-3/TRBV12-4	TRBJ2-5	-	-	CASSLRRQETQYF	TGTGCCAGCAGCTTGCGGCGCCAAGAGACCCAGTACTTC
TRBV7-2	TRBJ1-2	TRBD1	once	CASRPMGTGIIDGYTF	TGTGCCAGCAGACCGATGGGGACAGGGATAATTGATGGCTACACCTTC
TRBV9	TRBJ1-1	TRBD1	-	CASSVGTGVGTEAFF	TGTGCCAGCAGCGTAGGGACAGGGGTCGGCACTGAAGCTTTCTTT
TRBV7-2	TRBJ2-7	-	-	CASSLAGAWGDGSYEQYF	TGTGCCAGCAGCTTAGCGGGTGCTTGGGGGGACGGAAGTTACGAGCAGTACTTC
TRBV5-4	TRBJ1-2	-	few	CASSSVSSANYGYTF	TGTGCCAGCAGCTCAGTGTCCTCTGCTAACTATGGCTACACCTTC
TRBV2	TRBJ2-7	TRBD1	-	CASKDRRLLSYEQYF	TGTGCCAGCAAGGACAGGAGGCTCCTCTCCTACGAGCAGTACTTC
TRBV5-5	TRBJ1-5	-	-	CASSLTAGLNQPQHF	TGTGCCAGCAGCTTGACAGCAGGGTTAAATCAGCCCCAGCATTTT
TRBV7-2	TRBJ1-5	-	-	CASSLVGTNNQPQHF	TGTGCCAGCAGCTTAGTGGGGACAAATAATCAGCCCCAGCATTTT
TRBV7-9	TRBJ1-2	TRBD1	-	CASSEGQGIYGYTF	TGTGCCAGCAGCGAAGGACAGGGGATTTATGGCTACACCTTC
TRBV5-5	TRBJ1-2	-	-	CASSLGTGTYGYTF	TGTGCCAGCAGCTTGGGAACAGGGACCTATGGCTACACCTTC
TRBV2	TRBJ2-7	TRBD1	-	CAIGGGLEQYF	TGTGCCATAGGGGGCGGGCTCGAGCAGTACTTC
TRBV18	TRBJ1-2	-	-	CASSPIRDGYTF	TGTGCCAGCTCACCAATCCGGGATGGCTACACCTTC
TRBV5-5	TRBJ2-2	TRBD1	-	CASSYSTGDTGELFF	TGTGCCAGCAGCTACTCGACAGGGGACACCGGGGAGCTGTTTTTT
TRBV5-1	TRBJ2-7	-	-	CASRDQANEQYF	TGCGCCAGCAGAGACCAGGCGAACGAGCAGTACTTC
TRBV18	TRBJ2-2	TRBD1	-	CASSPGQGTNTGELFF	TGTGCCAGCTCACCCGGACAGGGGACAAACACCGGGGAGCTGTTTTTT
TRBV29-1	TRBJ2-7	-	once	CSVEARADEQYF	TGCAGCGTTGAGGCCCGAGCGGACGAGCAGTACTTC
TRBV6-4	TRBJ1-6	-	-	CASSDSTNSPLHF	TGTGCCAGCAGTGACTCGACAAATTCACCCCTCCACTTT
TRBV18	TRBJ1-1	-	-	CASSPQGFDTEAFF	TGTGCCAGCTCACCTCAGGGGTTCGACACTGAAGCTTTCTTT
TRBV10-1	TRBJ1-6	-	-	CASSPQTGNSPLHF	TGCGCCAGCAGTCCACAGACAGGAAATTCACCCCTCCACTTT
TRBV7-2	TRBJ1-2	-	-	CASSPLDRLLTYGYTF	TGTGCCAGCAGCCCGCTAGACAGGCTGCTCACTTATGGCTACACCTTC
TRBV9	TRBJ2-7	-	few	CASSVASGTLSSYEQYF	TGTGCCAGCAGCGTAGCGTCTGGGACTTTGAGCTCCTACGAGCAGTACTTC
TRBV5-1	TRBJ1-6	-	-	CASSLAGGFNSPLHF	TGCGCCAGCAGCTTGGCCGGGGGATTTAATTCACCCCTCCACTTT
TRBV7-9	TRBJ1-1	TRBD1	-	CASSFRTGRTEAFF	TGTGCCAGCAGCTTTCGGACAGGGCGTACTGAAGCTTTCTTT
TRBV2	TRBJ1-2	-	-	CASSERQAQTYGYTF	TGTGCCAGCAGTGAACGGCAGGCACAGACCTATGGCTACACCTTC
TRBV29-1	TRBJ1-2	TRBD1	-	CSVEKTQGSYTF	TGCAGCGTTGAGAAGACACAGGGGAGTTACACCTTC
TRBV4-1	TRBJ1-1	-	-	CASSHGRGTLAEAFF	TGCGCCAGCAGCCACGGGAGGGGAACGTTGGCTGAAGCTTTCTTT
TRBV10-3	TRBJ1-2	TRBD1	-	CAISLARQGGNYGYTF	TGTGCCATCAGTCTTGCCCGACAGGGGGGTAACTATGGCTACACCTTC
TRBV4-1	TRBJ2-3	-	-	CASSVRGLSTDTQYF	TGCGCCAGCAGCGTAAGAGGGCTGAGCACAGATACGCAGTATTTT
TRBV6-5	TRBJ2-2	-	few	CASSRTVQGELFF	TGTGCCAGCAGCCGGACAGTTCAGGGTGAGCTGTTTTTT
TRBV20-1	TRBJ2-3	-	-	CSARESNTQYF	TGCAGTGCTAGAGAGAGTAATACGCAGTATTTT
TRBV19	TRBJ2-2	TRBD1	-	CATSTGQGFTGELFF	TGTGCCACCTCGACGGGACAGGGGTTCACCGGGGAGCTGTTTTTT
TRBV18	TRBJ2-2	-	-	CASSPKNTGELFF	TGTGCCAGCTCACCCAAAAACACCGGGGAGCTGTTTTTT
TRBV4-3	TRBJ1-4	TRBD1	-	CASSQQSRGIGEKLFF	TGCGCCAGCAGCCAACAAAGCAGGGGGATCGGTGAAAAACTGTTTTTT
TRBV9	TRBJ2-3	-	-	CASSLGRAALFTDTQYF	TGTGCCAGCAGCCTCGGCAGGGCAGCACTGTTCACAGATACGCAGTATTTT
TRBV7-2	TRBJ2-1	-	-	CASSSWASGVFEQFF	TGTGCCAGCAGCTCATGGGCATCAGGGGTATTTGAGCAGTTCTTC
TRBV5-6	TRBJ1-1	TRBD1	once	CASSRGQGEVAFF	TGTGCCAGCAGCCGGGGACAGGGGGAGGTGGCTTTCTTT
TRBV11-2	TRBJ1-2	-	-	CASSKGGGYTF	TGTGCCAGCAGCAAGGGAGGTGGCTACACCTTC
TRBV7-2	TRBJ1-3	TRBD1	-	CASSPSRGVVANTIYF	TGTGCCAGCAGCCCGAGCAGGGGGGTAGTTGCAAACACCATATATTTT
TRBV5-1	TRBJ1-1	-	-	CASSFRGTMNTEAFF	TGCGCCAGCAGCTTTCGGGGAACTATGAACACTGAAGCTTTCTTT
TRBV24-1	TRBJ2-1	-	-	CATSDSTGLRSYNEQFF	TGTGCCACCAGTGACTCGACAGGCTTAAGATCTTACAATGAGCAGTTCTTC
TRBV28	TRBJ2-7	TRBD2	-	CASRGTSGIDPYEQYF	TGTGCCAGCAGAGGGACTAGCGGGATCGACCCCTACGAGCAGTACTTC
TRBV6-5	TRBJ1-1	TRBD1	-	CASSSPQRQGNTEAFF	TGTGCCAGCAGTTCCCCTCAGAGACAGGGGAACACTGAAGCTTTCTTT
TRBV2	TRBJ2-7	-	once	CASSEDSGTLYF	TGTGCCAGCAGTGAAGATTCAGGGACTCTGTACTTC
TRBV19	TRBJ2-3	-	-	CASREQGRGDTQYF	TGTGCCAGCAGAGAACAGGGAAGGGGAGATACGCAGTATTTT